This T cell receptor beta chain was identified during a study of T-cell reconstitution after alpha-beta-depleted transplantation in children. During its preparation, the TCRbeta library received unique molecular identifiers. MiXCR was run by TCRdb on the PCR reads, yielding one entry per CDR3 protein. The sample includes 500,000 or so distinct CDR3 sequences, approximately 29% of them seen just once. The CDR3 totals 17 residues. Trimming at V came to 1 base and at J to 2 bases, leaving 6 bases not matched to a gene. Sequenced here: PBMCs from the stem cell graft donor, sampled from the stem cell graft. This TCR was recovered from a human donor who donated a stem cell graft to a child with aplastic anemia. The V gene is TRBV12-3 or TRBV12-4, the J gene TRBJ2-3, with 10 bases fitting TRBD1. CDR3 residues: CASSLEGQGSHTDTQYF. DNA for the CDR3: TGTGCCAGCAGTTTAGAGGGACAGGGGTCCCACACAGATACGCAGTATTTT.